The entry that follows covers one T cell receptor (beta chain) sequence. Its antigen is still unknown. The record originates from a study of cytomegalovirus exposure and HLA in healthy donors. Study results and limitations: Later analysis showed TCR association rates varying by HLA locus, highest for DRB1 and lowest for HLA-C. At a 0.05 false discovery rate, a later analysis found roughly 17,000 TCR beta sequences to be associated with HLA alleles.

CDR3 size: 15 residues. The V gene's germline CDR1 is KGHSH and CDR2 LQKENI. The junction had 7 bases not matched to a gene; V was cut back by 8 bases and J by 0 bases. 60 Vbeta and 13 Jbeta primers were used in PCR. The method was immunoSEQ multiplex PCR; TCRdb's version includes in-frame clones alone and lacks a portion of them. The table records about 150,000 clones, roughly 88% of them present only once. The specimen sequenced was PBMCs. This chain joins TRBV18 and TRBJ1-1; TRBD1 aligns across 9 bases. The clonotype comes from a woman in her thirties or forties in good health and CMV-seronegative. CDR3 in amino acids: CASQGQGTLNTEAFF. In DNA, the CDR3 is TGTGCCAGCCAGGGACAGGGAACCCTGAACACTGAAGCTTTCTTT.